These 28 T cell receptor beta chains were sequenced from one sample in a study of OX40 agonist ivuxolimab in advanced cancers. Library construction relied on the immunoSEQ multiplex PCR assay. Here the immuneACCESS table is served through TCRdb, limited to in-frame sequences with V and J called. Missing clones are a known gap in these copies; in checked studies unresolved V genes cover under half, and the rest lacks a known reason. This sample is represented by 50,000 to 70,000 clones; about 82% of them were singletons. Together, the top ten hold approximately 2.5% of the sample. The sequencing here drew on CD4+ or CD8+ T cells sorted from blood, taken in a trial of the OX40 agonist ivuxolimab. These receptors all stem from an adult with an advanced solid tumor such as melanoma, head and neck, liver or kidney cancer.

This clone was found once. The chain combines TRBV2 with TRBJ2-3; D gene uncertain. The ends were cut back, 2 bases at V and 2 bases at J, with 11 bases in the middle. This CDR3 is built from 15 residues. The germline V gene encodes CDR1 SNHLY and CDR2 FYNNEI. CDR3 nucleotide sequence: TGTGCCAGCAGTGAACTACGCTCAAACACAGATACGCAGTATTTT. This translates into CASSELRSNTDTQYF.

The rearrangement uses TRBV7-9 and TRBJ2-5, with 12 bases fitting TRBD2. This CDR3 is built from 15 residues. With 5 bases clipped from V and 1 base from J, the junction kept 2 bases outside the gene matches. Germline lookup yields CDR1 SEHNR and CDR2 FQNEAQ (reference sequence). The CDR3 DNA sequence: TGTGCCAGCAGCGGACTAGCGGGACCCCAAGAGACCCAGTACTTC. This translates into CASSGLAGPQETQYF.

The V call is TRBV5-6, the J call TRBJ1-5; the D is unclear. The CDR3 totals 15 residues. V lost 1 base, J lost 0 bases, and 8 bases lay in between. Per the germline V gene, CDR1 is SGHDT and CDR2 is YYEEEE. The DNA for the CDR3 is TGTGCCAGCAGCTTGCTTAGCGCTAGCAATCAGCCCCAGCATTTT. Translated, it gives CASSLLSASNQPQHF. Full variable domain (outside the CDR3, taken from reference TRBV5-6 and TRBJ1-5): DAGVTQSPTHLIKTRGQQVTLRCSPKSGHDTVSWYQQALGQGPQFIFQYYEEEERQRGNFPDRFSGHQFPNYSSELNVNALLLGDSALYLCASSLLSASNQPQHFGDGTRLSIL.

This clone is classed as medium-sized. V and J are TRBV7-3 and TRBJ1-2; D gene uncertain. Germline V gene data show CDR1 as SGHTA and CDR2 as FQGTGA. CDR3 length: 14 residues. V lost 5 bases and J 2 bases, leaving 12 bases between the germline ends. The CDR3, as DNA: TGTGCCAGCAGCCCCTCGGGCGGCAACTATGGCTACACCTTC. Protein product: CASSPSGGNYGYTF.

The chain has TRBV5-1 and TRBJ1-6; the D is unclear. The ends were cut back, 0 bases at V and 3 bases at J, with 7 bases in the middle. Germline V gene sequence: CDR1 SGHRS, CDR2 YFSETQ. The CDR3 sequence is 15 residues long. The CDR3 loop is CASSLDRIYNSPLHF. The CDR3 DNA is TGCGCCAGCAGCTTGGACAGAATCTATAATTCACCCCTCCACTTT.

This chain joins TRBV4-1 and TRBJ1-2; tentatively, D is TRBD1 (5 bases). The CDR3 extends over 18 amino acids. From germline, CDR1 is MGHRA and CDR2 YSYEKL. The V end lost 0 bases, the J end lost 5 bases, and 22 bases lay between the germline ends. The CDR3 coding sequence is TGCGCCAGCAGCCAAGATCTGCCAGGGACCTTGGGGACTTATGGCTACACCTTC. This sequence encodes CASSQDLPGTLGTYGYTF.

This clone was recorded only once. The V and J genes are TRBV19 and TRBJ2-1; TRBD1 or TRBD2 may be the D gene (6 bases each). The V end was cut by 6 bases, the J end by 5 bases, with 14 bases between. This CDR3 comprises 14 residues. CDR1 LNHDA and CDR2 SQIVND come from the germline V gene (reference sequence). CDR3 loop: CASSPKGGNNEQFF. The CDR3 region has the DNA TGTGCCAGTAGCCCAAAGGGGGGTAACAATGAGCAGTTCTTC.

The chain recombines TRBV5-1 with TRBJ1-3; TRBD1 might be the D (5 bases). The CDR3 totals 17 residues. The V end was cut by 0 bases, the J end by 0 bases, with 13 bases between. Per germline, CDR1 SGHRS and CDR2 YFSETQ. The CDR3 region has the DNA TGCGCCAGCAGCTTGGCCGAGGGACCGCTCTCTGGAAACACCATATATTTT. This encodes CASSLAEGPLSGNTIYF.

The J gene is TRBJ1-6, the V gene TRBV19; no reliable D call. V was shortened by 3 bases and J by 10 bases, with 13 bases between the two germline ends. The CDR3 runs 14 residues. CDR1 and CDR2 from the germline V gene are LNHDA and SQIVND (reference sequence). Written as DNA, the CDR3 is TGTGCCAGTAGTATGTTCACGGGAAACTCACCCCTCCACTTT. This encodes CASSMFTGNSPLHF.

CDR3 coding DNA: TGTGCCAGCATCGGGACAGGGGTCACTGAAGCTTTCTTT. Its protein is CASIGTGVTEAFF. J is TRBJ1-1 and V is TRBV7-9; 10 positions match TRBD1. CDR3 length equals 13 residues. V trimming: 7 bases; J trimming: 4 bases; junction bases outside the gene matches: 3. Per the germline V gene, CDR1 is SEHNR and CDR2 is FQNEAQ (reference sequence).

The table lists this clone with a few counts. V gene TRBV4-3 combines with J gene TRBJ2-3; TRBD1 matches at 9 bases. V shed 1 base and J 1 base; nucleotides not matched to a gene: 9. Germline V gene sequence: CDR1 LGHNA, CDR2 YSLEER. The CDR3 is 18 amino acids. CDR3 region: CASSQALVGTGRTDTQYF. The CDR3 nucleotides read TGCGCCAGCAGCCAAGCTCTAGTAGGGACAGGGCGCACAGATACGCAGTATTTT.

At least ten counts were recorded for this clone. The chain combines TRBV7-3 with TRBJ1-1; 7 bases align to TRBD1. V was clipped by 5 bases and J by 0 bases; unmatched bases: 12. Per the germline V gene, CDR1 is SGHTA and CDR2 is FQGTGA. The CDR3 extends over 17 amino acids. CDR3 amino acids: CASSPSRDSLMNTEAFF. Here the CDR3 DNA reads TGTGCCAGCAGCCCCAGCAGGGACAGCCTCATGAACACTGAAGCTTTCTTT.

The genes are TRBV18 and TRBJ1-1; no clear D. The CDR3 sequence is 13 residues long. CDR1 and CDR2 (germline): KGHSH, LQKENI. The ends were cut back, 4 bases at V and 3 bases at J, with 9 bases in the middle. The CDR3: CASSQGGDTEAFF. The CDR3 bases are TGTGCCAGCTCACAGGGAGGCGACACTGAAGCTTTCTTT.

V is TRBV29-1 and J is TRBJ2-1; D may be TRBD2 (6 bases). Trimming pared 4 bases from V and 8 bases from J, leaving 15 bases between. The CDR3 has 13 amino acids. Germline V gene lookup returns CDR1 SQVTM and CDR2 ANQGSEA. The CDR3 region is CSVGGTGLDEQFF. CDR3 nucleotides: TGCAGCGTTGGCGGGACTGGTCTTGATGAGCAGTTCTTC.

The V call is TRBV7-3, the J call TRBJ2-2; 8 bases agree with TRBD1. CDR3 length equals 15 residues. V was clipped by 5 bases and J by 1 base; unmatched bases: 3. Germline V gene sequence: CDR1 SGHTA, CDR2 FQGTGA. The CDR3 region is CASSRGTGNTGELFF. In DNA form, the CDR3 reads TGTGCCAGCAGCCGCGGGACAGGGAACACCGGGGAGCTGTTTTTT.

The rearrangement links TRBV7-2 to TRBJ2-1, with 11 bases that match TRBD2. This CDR3 is 15 amino acids long. Germline V gene sequence: CDR1 SGHTA, CDR2 FQGNSA. Trimming removed 2 bases from V and 4 bases from J; junction bases left unmatched: 1. This CDR3 reads CASSLLAGGYNEQFF. CDR3 nucleotide sequence: TGTGCCAGCAGCTTACTAGCGGGGGGTTACAATGAGCAGTTCTTC.

This chain uses TRBV11-2 with TRBJ2-7; D may be TRBD2 (6 bases). The CDR3 extends over 14 amino acids. CDR1 is SGHAT and CDR2 is FQNNGV in the germline V gene. The V and J ends lost 3 bases and 4 bases respectively, with 13 bases between them. The CDR3 DNA sequence: TGTGCCAGCAGCTTGGGAGCGGGCTCGTACGAGCAGTACTTC. Its protein product is CASSLGAGSYEQYF.

This clone was observed a handful of times. The chain couples TRBV4-2 to TRBJ1-4; D is undetermined. Germline CDR1 and CDR2: LGHNA and YNFKEQ. The CDR3 runs 13 residues. The V gene lost 2 bases and the J gene lost 10 bases, with 11 bases spanning the gap. CDR3 in DNA: TGTGCCAGCAGCCAAACAGCAGAAGTAAAACTGTTTTTT. It encodes CASSQTAEVKLFF.

The V and J genes are TRBV19 and TRBJ1-5; D is perhaps TRBD1 (5 bases). CDR1 and CDR2 (germline): LNHDA, SQIVND (reference sequence). Trimming pared 10 bases from V and 4 bases from J, leaving 14 bases between. The CDR3 is made up of 13 amino acids. CDR3: CATRGGGNQPQHF. The CDR3 bases are TGTGCCACACGCGGGGGGGGGAATCAGCCCCAGCATTTT.

The rearrangement uses TRBV10-2 and TRBJ2-7, with D tentatively TRBD2 (6 bases). Germline lookup yields CDR1 WSHSY and CDR2 SAAADI. The CDR3 totals 13 residues. V was pared by 8 bases and J by 4 bases, with 15 bases between. Here the CDR3 DNA reads TGCGCCAGCGCGGGGCTCGGACGTTACGAGCAGTACTTC. It translates to CASAGLGRYEQYF.

The table lists this clone with a count of one. V gene TRBV6-5 combines with J gene TRBJ1-1; 7 nucleotides match TRBD1. Trimming cost V 8 bases and J 4 bases; bases outside gene matches: 7. CDR3 size: 13 residues. Per germline, CDR1 MNHEY and CDR2 SVGAGI. CDR3 nucleotide sequence: TGTGCCAGCGATCTTACAGGGGTCACTGAAGCTTTCTTT. Its protein is CASDLTGVTEAFF.

This clone occurred once. The rearrangement joins TRBV5-1 to TRBJ2-1, with 7 bases lining up with TRBD2. Germline assignment: CDR1 SGHRS and CDR2 YFSETQ. This CDR3 spans 19 amino acids. The junction had 18 bases not matched to a gene; V was cut back by 3 bases and J by 3 bases. CDR3 protein: CASSWNLVRTGGIYNEQFF. As DNA, the CDR3 is TGCGCCAGCAGCTGGAACCTTGTGAGGACGGGAGGAATCTACAATGAGCAGTTCTTC.

The genes are TRBV25-1 and TRBJ2-5; 10 bases agree with TRBD1. CDR1 and CDR2 from the germline V gene are MGHDK and SYGVNS. The CDR3 has 16 residues. Trimming removed 4 bases from V and 5 bases from J; junction bases left unmatched: 10. The CDR3 reads CASSGPGTGEGETQYF. The CDR3 nucleotides are TGTGCCAGCAGTGGACCCGGGACAGGGGAGGGTGAGACCCAGTACTTC.

This clone was observed once. V usage is TRBV18 and J usage is TRBJ1-6; 7 positions agree with TRBD1. There are 14 residues in the CDR3. The V gene end was trimmed by 6 bases and the J gene end by 5 bases; junction bases not matched to a gene: 4. Per germline, CDR1 KGHSH and CDR2 LQKENI. The CDR3 DNA reads TGTGCCAGCTCTCCCGGACAGGATAATTCACCCCTCCACTTT. Residues: CASSPGQDNSPLHF.

This chain joins TRBV6-6 and TRBJ1-6; TRBD1 matches 9 bases. The J segment lost 10 bases and the V segment lost 6 bases, leaving 7 bases of the junction unmatched. Germline V gene lookup returns CDR1 MNHNY and CDR2 SVGAGI (reference sequence). The CDR3 length is 14 residues. CDR3 nucleotide sequence: TGTGCCAGCAGCCTAGGACAGGGGTTATCACCCCTCCACTTT. Encoded protein: CASSLGQGLSPLHF.

The V and J genes are TRBV5-5 and TRBJ2-3; tentative D call: TRBD2 (6 bases). The germline V gene has CDR1 SGHKS and CDR2 YYEKEE (reference sequence). The CDR3 covers 15 residues. The V and J ends lost 6 bases and 0 bases respectively, with 14 bases between them. The CDR3 protein is CASTAPAGSTDTQYF. The CDR3 region has the DNA TGTGCCAGCACCGCACCAGCGGGTAGCACAGATACGCAGTATTTT.

CDR3 bases: TGTGCCACCGTGGGTGGGGTTAACACTGAAGCTTTCTTT. Translating gives CATVGGVNTEAFF. The V call is TRBV10-3, the J call TRBJ1-1; D is unresolved. CDR1 ENHRY and CDR2 SYGVKD come from the germline V gene. The CDR3 runs to 13 residues. Trimming stripped 10 bases from V and 2 bases from J, with 14 bases between.

This chain joins TRBV30 and TRBJ2-3, with 9 bases lining up with TRBD2. Germline V gene lookup returns CDR1 GTSNPN and CDR2 SVGIG (reference sequence). CDR3 size: 16 residues. V shed 1 base, J shed 5 bases, and the junction held 10 bases outside the gene matches. The CDR3 reads CAWSARGVAGVDTQYF. CDR3 sequence (DNA): TGTGCCTGGAGTGCAAGAGGGGTAGCGGGGGTAGATACGCAGTATTTT.